These 22 T cell receptor beta chains were all obtained from the same sample, sequenced in a study of identical twins. Using its own MiXCR run on the 5' RACE reads, TCRdb lists one record per CDR3 protein. The sample has nearly 900,000 distinct CDR3 sequences, around 12% seen once. These sequences were also reported in another study, on yellow fever vaccine responses in identical twins.

The sequenced material came from PBMCs. The source of these receptors is a woman under 30 in good health.

The chain joins TRBV12-3 or TRBV12-4 to TRBJ2-2, with 15 bases lining up with TRBD2. After removal of 6 bases from V and 6 bases from J, the junction contained 8 bases not matched to a gene. The CDR3 has 17 residues. The CDR3, as DNA: TGTGCCAGCAGCCCGGGACTAGCGGGAGGATACCCCGGGGAGCTGTTTTTT. Translated, it gives CASSPGLAGGYPGELFF.

A few counts support this clonotype. The CDR3 reads CSARRDRGHGYTF. The CDR3 DNA reads TGCAGTGCTAGAAGGGACAGGGGTCATGGCTACACCTTC. This sequence joins TRBV20-1 and TRBJ1-2, with 10 bases identical to TRBD1. Germline trimming cut 2 bases from V and 6 bases from J; bases unmatched to any gene: 3. This CDR3 is 13 amino acids long. CDR1 DFQATT and CDR2 SNEGSKA come from the germline V gene (reference sequence).

The chain combines TRBV9 with TRBJ2-1, with D unresolved. CDR3 length: 13 residues. V lost 4 bases to trimming and J lost 8 bases, with 13 bases between them. Per the germline V gene, CDR1 is SGDLS and CDR2 is YYNGEE. CDR3 sequence reads: CASSPWIGDEQFF. The CDR3 bases are TGTGCCAGCAGCCCCTGGATTGGGGATGAGCAGTTCTTC.

The rearrangement links TRBV4-1 to TRBJ1-2; 9 positions agree with TRBD1. The CDR3 extends over 15 amino acids. Unmatched junction bases numbered 6, after V lost 4 bases and J lost 3 bases. Germline assignment: CDR1 MGHRA and CDR2 YSYEKL. The CDR3 coding sequence is TGCGCCAGCAGCCCGGTAGGGACAGGGCACTATGGCTACACCTTC. Amino acids: CASSPVGTGHYGYTF.

The chain carries TRBV10-3 and TRBJ2-1; D may be TRBD1 (7 bases). In germline, CDR1 is ENHRY, CDR2 SYGVKD. CDR3 size: 14 residues. Trimming took off 2 bases at V and 6 bases at J, with 11 bases between the two ends. The CDR3 DNA is TGTGCCATCAGTGAGCCCCAGGGGGGCAATGAGCAGTTCTTC. Translating gives CAISEPQGGNEQFF.

This clonotype was observed a few times. This chain uses TRBV7-6 with TRBJ2-1; TRBD2 might be the D (6 bases). V lost 5 bases, J lost 5 bases, and 16 bases lay in between. Germline V gene data show CDR1 as SGHVS and CDR2 as FNYEAQ. This CDR3 comprises 15 residues. The CDR3 sequence is CASSPVVAVNNEQFF. The DNA of the CDR3 is TGTGCCAGCAGCCCGGTGGTAGCGGTCAACAATGAGCAGTTCTTC.

This clonotype has just a few counts. This rearrangement joins TRBV29-1 to TRBJ2-7; 9 bases match TRBD2. The CDR3 is 15 amino acids. V trimming: 6 bases; J trimming: 0 bases; junction bases outside the gene matches: 9. From germline, CDR1 is SQVTM and CDR2 ANQGSEA. The CDR3 spells CSVELAGVSSYEQYF. The CDR3 DNA is TGCAGCGTCGAGTTAGCGGGAGTTTCCTCCTACGAGCAGTACTTC.

V and J are TRBV5-4 and TRBJ2-1; 11 positions agree with TRBD2. The CDR3 is 18 amino acids. The germline CDR1 and CDR2 sequences are SGHNT and YYREEE (reference sequence). V shed 0 bases and J 2 bases; nucleotides not matched to a gene: 7. The CDR3 region has the DNA TGTGCCAGCAGCTTGGAAGCGACTAGCGGGGAGACCTACAATGAGCAGTTCTTC. This translates into CASSLEATSGETYNEQFF.

This clonotype was seen a handful of times. The genes are TRBV5-1 and TRBJ2-7; tentatively, D is TRBD1 (6 bases). V lost 4 bases, J lost 0 bases, and 17 bases lay in between. CDR1 is SGHRS and CDR2 is YFSETQ in the germline V gene. This CDR3 comprises 16 residues. The CDR3 loop is CASSVSGEESSYEQYF. Written as DNA, the CDR3 is TGCGCCAGCAGCGTATCAGGGGAAGAGAGCTCCTACGAGCAGTACTTC.

This clonotype has a handful of counts. This chain joins TRBV15 and TRBJ1-2; maybe TRBD1 (6 bases). The CDR3 loop spans 15 amino acids. Germline V gene lookup returns CDR1 LNHNV and CDR2 YYDKDF (reference sequence). V was clipped by 1 base and J by 2 bases, with 11 bases between them. CDR3 DNA sequence: TGTGCCACCAGCAGAGGGACAGCGGTAAACTATGGCTACACCTTC. Translation gives CATSRGTAVNYGYTF.

This clonotype was observed many times. This sequence joins TRBV5-1 and TRBJ2-3; no reliable D call. The CDR3 is made up of 15 amino acids. The germline gives CDR1 SGHRS, CDR2 YFSETQ. V was trimmed by 1 base and J by 8 bases, leaving 17 bases between them. CDR3 loop: CASSLLFFRRGTQYF. CDR3 bases: TGCGCCAGCAGCTTGTTGTTTTTCAGGCGAGGTACGCAGTATTTT.

This clonotype has just a few counts. This sequence joins TRBV29-1 and TRBJ2-4; D unresolved. V lost 6 bases and J lost 0, with 12 bases in between. The CDR3 is 14 residues long. In germline, CDR1 is SQVTM, CDR2 ANQGSEA. The CDR3 nucleotides are TGCAGCGTCAGTTCCCGCCTAGCCAAAAACATTCAGTACTTC. This translates into CSVSSRLAKNIQYF. The whole variable domain, filled in from reference TRBV29-1 and TRBJ2-4, reads SAVISQKPSRDICQRGTSLTIQCQVDSQVTMMFWYRQQPGQSLTLIATANQGSEATYESGFVIDKFPISRPNLTFSTLTVSNMSPEDSSIYLCSVSSRLAKNIQYFGAGTRLSVL.

This clonotype was recorded many times. This rearrangement joins TRBV7-2 to TRBJ1-2; D is unclear. Germline-derived CDR1 and CDR2 are SGHTA and FQGNSA. The V end was cut by 5 bases, the J end by 1 base, with 8 bases between. The CDR3 covers 13 residues. In nucleotides, the CDR3 is TGTGCCAGCAGCCGGGGTAGTAACTATGGCTACACCTTC. Its translation: CASSRGSNYGYTF.

This clonotype was detected a few times. The DNA of the CDR3 is TGTGCCAGCAGTTCCACTCAGGGGGCCCCCTACAATGAGCAGTTCTTC. This encodes CASSSTQGAPYNEQFF. V usage is TRBV6-5 and J usage is TRBJ2-1, with 8 bases identical to TRBD1. The CDR3 has 16 amino acids. Germline CDR1 is MNHEY and CDR2 is SVGAGI. With 4 bases clipped from V and 2 bases from J, the junction kept 7 bases outside the gene matches.

This clonotype was detected many times. The chain uses TRBV5-1 and TRBJ2-3, with D unclear. The CDR3 spans 14 residues. The V end lost 0 bases, the J end lost 0 bases, and 5 bases lay between the germline ends. Germline loops: CDR1 SGHRS, CDR2 YFSETQ. In DNA, the CDR3 is TGCGCCAGCAGCTTGGAAAGTAGCACAGATACGCAGTATTTT. It translates to CASSLESSTDTQYF.

The chain joins TRBV12-3 or TRBV12-4 to TRBJ2-3; TRBD2 agrees at 16 bases. The V gene end was trimmed by 5 bases and the J gene end by 1 base; junction bases not matched to a gene: 6. CDR3 length: 18 residues. DNA of the CDR3: TGTGCCAGCAGTCCGGGACTAGCGGGAGGGTTCCGCACAGATACGCAGTATTTT. Residues: CASSPGLAGGFRTDTQYF.

This clonotype was seen repeatedly, ten times or more. The gene calls are TRBV11-2 and TRBJ2-1, with D perhaps being TRBD1 or TRBD2 (5 bases each). The CDR3 has 13 residues. V gave up 0 bases and J gave up 9 bases, with 9 bases separating them. Germline lookup yields CDR1 SGHAT and CDR2 FQNNGV. In DNA form, the CDR3 reads TGTGCCAGCAGCTTAGACCTTGGGGGTGAGCAGTTCTTC. It encodes CASSLDLGGEQFF. The full variable domain, rest sourced from reference TRBV11-2 and TRBJ2-1, is EAGVAQSPRYKIIEKRQSVAFWCNPISGHATLYWYQQILGQGPKLLIQFQNNGVVDDSQLPKDRFSAERLKGVDSTLKIQPAKLEDSAVYLCASSLDLGGEQFFGPGTRLTVL.

This clonotype has only a few counts. The genes are TRBV7-9 and TRBJ2-3, with a weak D call TRBD1 (6 bases). Per the germline V gene, CDR1 is SEHNR and CDR2 is FQNEAQ (reference sequence). CDR3 length equals 16 residues. V lost 1 base and J 0 bases, leaving 11 bases between the germline ends. DNA for the CDR3: TGTGCCAGCAGCTTAGGGACAGACAGTAGCACAGATACGCAGTATTTT. The encoded protein is CASSLGTDSSTDTQYF.

This chain connects TRBV29-1 to TRBJ2-3; TRBD1 matches at 9 bases. Germline CDR1 reads SQVTM; CDR2 reads ANQGSEA. The CDR3 extends over 14 amino acids. V shed 6 bases, J shed 3 bases, and the junction held 7 bases outside the gene matches. The CDR3 DNA is TGCAGCGTAAGACAGGGGGGATTGACAGATACGCAGTATTTT. Its protein is CSVRQGGLTDTQYF.

This clonotype was detected many times. The chain recombines TRBV7-8 with TRBJ2-1; 15 bases match TRBD2. Germline V CDR1 and CDR2: SGHVS, FQNEAQ. With 5 bases clipped from V and 9 bases from J, the junction kept 8 bases outside the gene matches. The CDR3 covers 16 residues. The CDR3 here is CASSTGTSGRFIEQFF. CDR3 nucleotides: TGTGCCAGCAGCACAGGGACTAGCGGGAGGTTCATTGAGCAGTTCTTC.

The CDR3 DNA is TGTGCCAGCAGCGTAGAGGGGGAAACGACCCAGTACTTC. Translating gives CASSVEGETTQYF. The chain links TRBV9 to TRBJ2-5; D is perhaps TRBD1 (6 bases). The V end was cut by 0 bases, the J end by 7 bases, with 10 bases between. CDR3 length equals 13 residues. The V gene's germline CDR1 is SGDLS and CDR2 YYNGEE.

V usage is TRBV20-1 and J usage is TRBJ2-5; D possibly corresponds to TRBD2 (6 bases). Germline V gene sequence: CDR1 DFQATT, CDR2 SNEGSKA (reference sequence). The CDR3 loop spans 13 amino acids. Trimming removed 3 bases at V and 2 bases at J, with 10 bases between. The CDR3 region is CSARGRGQETQYF. The CDR3 DNA reads as TGCAGTGCTAGGGGGCGGGGACAAGAGACCCAGTACTTC.